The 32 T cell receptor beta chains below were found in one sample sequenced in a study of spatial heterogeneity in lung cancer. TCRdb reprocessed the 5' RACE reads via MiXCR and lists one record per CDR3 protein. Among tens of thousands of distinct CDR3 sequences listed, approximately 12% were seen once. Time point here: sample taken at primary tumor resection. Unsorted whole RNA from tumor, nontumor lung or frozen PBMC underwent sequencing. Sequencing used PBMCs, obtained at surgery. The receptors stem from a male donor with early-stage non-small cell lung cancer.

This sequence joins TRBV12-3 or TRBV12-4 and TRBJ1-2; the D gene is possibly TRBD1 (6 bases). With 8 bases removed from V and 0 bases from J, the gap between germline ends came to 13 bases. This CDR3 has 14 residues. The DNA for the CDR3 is TGTGCCAGCGGGACATTTCTGCCTAACTATGGCTACACCTTC. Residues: CASGTFLPNYGYTF.

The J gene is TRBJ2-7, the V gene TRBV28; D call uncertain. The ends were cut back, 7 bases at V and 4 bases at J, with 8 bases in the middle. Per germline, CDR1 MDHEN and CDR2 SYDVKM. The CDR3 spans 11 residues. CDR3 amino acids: CASNGRYEQYF. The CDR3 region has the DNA TGTGCCAGCAATGGTCGGTACGAGCAGTACTTC.

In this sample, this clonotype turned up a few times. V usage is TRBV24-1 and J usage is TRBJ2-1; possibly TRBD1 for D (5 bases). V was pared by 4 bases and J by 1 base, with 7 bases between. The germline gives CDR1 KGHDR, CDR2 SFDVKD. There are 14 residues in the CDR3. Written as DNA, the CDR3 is TGTGCCACCAGTGAGCAGGGTTCCTACAATGAGCAGTTCTTC. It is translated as CATSEQGSYNEQFF.

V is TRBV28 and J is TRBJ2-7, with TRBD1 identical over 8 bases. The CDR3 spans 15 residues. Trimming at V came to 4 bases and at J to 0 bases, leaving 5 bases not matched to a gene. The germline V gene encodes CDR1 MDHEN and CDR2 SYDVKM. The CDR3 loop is CASSSRTGTSYEQYF. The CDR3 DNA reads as TGTGCCAGCAGTTCCAGGACAGGGACCTCCTACGAGCAGTACTTC. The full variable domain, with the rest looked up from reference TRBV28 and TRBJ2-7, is DVKVTQSSRYLVKRTGEKVFLECVQDMDHENMFWYRQDPGLGLRLIYFSYDVKMKEKGDIPEGYSVSREKKERFSLILESASTNQTSMYLCASSSRTGTSYEQYFGPGTRLTVT.

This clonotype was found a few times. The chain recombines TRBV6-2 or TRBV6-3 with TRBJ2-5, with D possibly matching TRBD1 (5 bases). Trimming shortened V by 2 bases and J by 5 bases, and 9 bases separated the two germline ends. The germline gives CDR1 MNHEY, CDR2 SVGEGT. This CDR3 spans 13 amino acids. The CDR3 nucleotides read TGTGCCAGCAGTTACCTACAGGAGGAGACCCAGTACTTC. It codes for CASSYLQEETQYF.

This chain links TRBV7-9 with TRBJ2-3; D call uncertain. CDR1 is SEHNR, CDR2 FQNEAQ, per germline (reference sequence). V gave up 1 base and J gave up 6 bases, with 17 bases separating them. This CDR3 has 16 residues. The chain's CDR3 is CASSLVSPMGSDTQYF. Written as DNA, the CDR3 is TGTGCCAGCAGCTTAGTATCCCCTATGGGTTCGGATACGCAGTATTTT.

In DNA, the CDR3 is TGCAGTGCTTGGGACAGCCGCGAGCAGTACTTC. As protein: CSAWDSREQYF. V is TRBV20-1 and J is TRBJ2-7; 7 bases align to TRBD1. Germline CDR1 is DFQATT and CDR2 is SNEGSKA (reference sequence). The CDR3 extends over 11 amino acids. Losses at the gene ends were 5 bases for V and 6 bases for J; bases not matched to a gene: 4.

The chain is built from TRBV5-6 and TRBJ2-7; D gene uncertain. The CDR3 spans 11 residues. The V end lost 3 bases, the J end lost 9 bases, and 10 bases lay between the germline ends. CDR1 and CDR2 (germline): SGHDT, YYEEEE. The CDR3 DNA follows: TGTGCCAGCAGCTCAGTCGAAGGGCAGTACTTC. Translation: CASSSVEGQYF.

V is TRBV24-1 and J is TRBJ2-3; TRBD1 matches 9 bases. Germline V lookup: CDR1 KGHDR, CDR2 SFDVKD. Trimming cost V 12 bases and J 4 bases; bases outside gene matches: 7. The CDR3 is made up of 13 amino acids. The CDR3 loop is CAVGQGSSDTQYF. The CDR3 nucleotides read TGTGCCGTCGGACAGGGGTCTTCAGATACGCAGTATTTT.

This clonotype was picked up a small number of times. DNA of the CDR3: TGTGCCAGCAGTTTAGTGGCTAGCGGGAAAGAGACCCAGTACTTC. Protein sequence: CASSLVASGKETQYF. The rearrangement links TRBV28 to TRBJ2-5; 9 bases line up with TRBD2. CDR3 size: 15 residues. Looked up from germline, CDR1 is MDHEN and CDR2 is SYDVKM. With V trimmed by 2 bases and J by 3 bases, 4 bases remained unmatched. Looking up the rest from reference TRBV28 and TRBJ2-5 gives the full variable domain: DVKVTQSSRYLVKRTGEKVFLECVQDMDHENMFWYRQDPGLGLRLIYFSYDVKMKEKGDIPEGYSVSREKKERFSLILESASTNQTSMYLCASSLVASGKETQYFGPGTRLLVL.

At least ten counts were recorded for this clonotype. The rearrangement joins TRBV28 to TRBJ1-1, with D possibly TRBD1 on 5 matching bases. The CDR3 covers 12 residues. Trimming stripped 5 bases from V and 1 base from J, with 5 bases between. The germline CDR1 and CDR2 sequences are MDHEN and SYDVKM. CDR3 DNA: TGTGCCAGCAGTACAGGGAACACTGAAGCTTTCTTT. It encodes CASSTGNTEAFF.

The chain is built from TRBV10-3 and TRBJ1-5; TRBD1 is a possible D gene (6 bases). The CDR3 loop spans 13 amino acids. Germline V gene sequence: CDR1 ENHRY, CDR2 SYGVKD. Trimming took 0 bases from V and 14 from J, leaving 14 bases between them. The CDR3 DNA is TGTGCCATCAGTGAGTCGGTAGGACAGACTGAGCATTTT. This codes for CAISESVGQTEHF.

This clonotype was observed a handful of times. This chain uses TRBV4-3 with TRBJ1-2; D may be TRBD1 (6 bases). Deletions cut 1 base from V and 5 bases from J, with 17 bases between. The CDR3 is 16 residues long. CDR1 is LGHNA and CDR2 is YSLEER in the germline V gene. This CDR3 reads CASSQGVNRDVYGYTF. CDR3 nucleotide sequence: TGCGCCAGCAGCCAAGGGGTAAACAGGGACGTTTATGGCTACACCTTC.

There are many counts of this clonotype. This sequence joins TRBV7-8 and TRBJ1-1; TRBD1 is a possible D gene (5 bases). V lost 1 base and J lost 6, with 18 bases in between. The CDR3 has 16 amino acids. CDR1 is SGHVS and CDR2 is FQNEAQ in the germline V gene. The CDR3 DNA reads TGTGCCAGCAGCTTAGGGATGTCGGCCGGGGGAGCTGAAGCTTTCTTT. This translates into CASSLGMSAGGAEAFF.

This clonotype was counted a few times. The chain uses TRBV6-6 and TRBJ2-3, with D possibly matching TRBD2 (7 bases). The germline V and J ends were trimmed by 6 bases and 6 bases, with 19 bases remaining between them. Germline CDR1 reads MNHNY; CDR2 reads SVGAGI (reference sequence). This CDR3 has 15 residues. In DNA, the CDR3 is TGTGCCAGCAGGGACAGCGGGACTCACACGGATACGCAGTATTTT. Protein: CASRDSGTHTDTQYF.

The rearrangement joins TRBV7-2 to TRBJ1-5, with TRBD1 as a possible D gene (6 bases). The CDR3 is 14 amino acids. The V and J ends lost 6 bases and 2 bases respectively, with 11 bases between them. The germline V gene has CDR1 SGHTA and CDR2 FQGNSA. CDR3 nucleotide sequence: TGTGCCAGCAGTCAGGGGTTCGGCAATCAGCCCCAGCATTTT. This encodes CASSQGFGNQPQHF.

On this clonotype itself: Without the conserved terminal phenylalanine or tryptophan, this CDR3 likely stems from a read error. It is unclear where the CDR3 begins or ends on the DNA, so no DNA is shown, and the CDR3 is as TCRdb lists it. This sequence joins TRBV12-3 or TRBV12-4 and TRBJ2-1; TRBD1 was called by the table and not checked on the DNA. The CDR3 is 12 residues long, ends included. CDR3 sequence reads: CASSFWGAERVS.

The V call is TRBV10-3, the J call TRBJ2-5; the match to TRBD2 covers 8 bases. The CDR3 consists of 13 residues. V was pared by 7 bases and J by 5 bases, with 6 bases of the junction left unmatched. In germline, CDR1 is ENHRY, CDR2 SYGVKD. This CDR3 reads CAINGGRQETQYF. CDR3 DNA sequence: TGTGCCATCAATGGCGGGAGGCAGGAGACCCAGTACTTC.

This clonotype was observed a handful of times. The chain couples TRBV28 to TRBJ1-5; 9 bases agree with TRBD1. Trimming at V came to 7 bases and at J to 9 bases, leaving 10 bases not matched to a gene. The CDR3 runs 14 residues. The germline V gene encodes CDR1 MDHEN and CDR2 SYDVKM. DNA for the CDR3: TGTGCCAGCACCTCACAGGGGGCGACGGGGCCCCAGCATTTT. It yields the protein CASTSQGATGPQHF.

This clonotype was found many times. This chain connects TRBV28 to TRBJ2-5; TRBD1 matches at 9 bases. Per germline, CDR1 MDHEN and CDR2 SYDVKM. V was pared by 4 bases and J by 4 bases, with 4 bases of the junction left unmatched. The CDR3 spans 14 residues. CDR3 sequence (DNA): TGTGCCAGCAGTTGGGACAGGGAAGGAGAGACCCAGTACTTC. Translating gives CASSWDREGETQYF.

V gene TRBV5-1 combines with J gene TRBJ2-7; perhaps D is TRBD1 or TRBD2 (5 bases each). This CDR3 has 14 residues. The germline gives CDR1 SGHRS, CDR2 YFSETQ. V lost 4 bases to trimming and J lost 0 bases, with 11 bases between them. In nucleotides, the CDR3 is TGCGCCAGCAGCCCGGGGACGTTCTCCTACGAGCAGTACTTC. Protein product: CASSPGTFSYEQYF.

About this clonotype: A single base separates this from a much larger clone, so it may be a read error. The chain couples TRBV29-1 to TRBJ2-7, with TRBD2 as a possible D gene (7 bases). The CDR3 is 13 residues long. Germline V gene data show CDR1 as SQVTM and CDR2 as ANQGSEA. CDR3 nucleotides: TGCAGCGTCTCAGGGGAGGGCGTGTACGATCAGTACTTC. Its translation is CSVSGEGVYDQYF.

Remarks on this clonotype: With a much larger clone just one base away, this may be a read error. The CDR3 loop reads CASSTGGPNTEALF. The DNA of the CDR3 is TGTGCCAGCAGTACAGGGGGACCTAACACTGAAGCTCTCTTT. V gene TRBV6-2 or TRBV6-3 combines with J gene TRBJ1-1, with TRBD1 matching over 8 bases. The CDR3 extends over 14 amino acids. The germline V gene encodes CDR1 MNHEY and CDR2 SVGEGT.

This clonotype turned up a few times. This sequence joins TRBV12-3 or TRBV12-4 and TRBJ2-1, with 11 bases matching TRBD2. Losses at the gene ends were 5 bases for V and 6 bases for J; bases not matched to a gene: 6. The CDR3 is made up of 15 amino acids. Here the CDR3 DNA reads TGTGCCAGCAGTACCTCTAGCGGGGGGCCCAATGAGCAGTTCTTC. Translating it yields CASSTSSGGPNEQFF.

The CDR3: CASSLTGDYPVEQFF. The CDR3 DNA sequence: TGTGCCAGCTCACTGACAGGGGATTACCCAGTTGAGCAGTTCTTC. This sequence joins TRBV18 and TRBJ2-1, with 8 bases fitting TRBD1. Germline V lookup: CDR1 KGHSH, CDR2 LQKENI. V lost 4 bases, J lost 9 bases, and 11 bases stayed unmatched. This CDR3 spans 15 amino acids.

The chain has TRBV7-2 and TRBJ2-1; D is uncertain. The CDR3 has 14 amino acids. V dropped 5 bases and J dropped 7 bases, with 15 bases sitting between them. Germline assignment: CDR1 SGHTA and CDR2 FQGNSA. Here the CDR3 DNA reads TGTGCCAGCAGCCCAGAAACTTACCGAAATGAGCAGTTCTTC. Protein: CASSPETYRNEQFF. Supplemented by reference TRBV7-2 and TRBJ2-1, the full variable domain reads GAGVSQSPSNKVTEKGKDVELRCDPISGHTALYWYRQSLGQGLEFLIYFQGNSAPDKSGLPSDRFSAERTGGSVSTLTIQRTQQEDSAVYLCASSPETYRNEQFFGPGTRLTVL.

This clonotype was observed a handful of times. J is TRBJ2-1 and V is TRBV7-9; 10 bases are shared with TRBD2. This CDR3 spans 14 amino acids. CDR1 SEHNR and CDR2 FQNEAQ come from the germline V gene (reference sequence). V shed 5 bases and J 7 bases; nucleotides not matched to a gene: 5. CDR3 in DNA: TGTGCCAGCAGCCCGAGGACTAGCGGAAATGAGCAGTTCTTC. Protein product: CASSPRTSGNEQFF.

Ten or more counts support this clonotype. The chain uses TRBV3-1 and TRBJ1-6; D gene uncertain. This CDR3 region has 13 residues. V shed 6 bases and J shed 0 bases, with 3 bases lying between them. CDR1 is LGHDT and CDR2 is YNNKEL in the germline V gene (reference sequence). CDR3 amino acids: CASSSSYNSPLHF. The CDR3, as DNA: TGTGCCAGCAGTAGCTCCTATAATTCACCCCTCCACTTT. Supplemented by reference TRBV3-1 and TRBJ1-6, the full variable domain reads DTAVSQTPKYLVTQMGNDKSIKCEQNLGHDTMYWYKQDSKKFLKIMFSYNNKELIINETVPNRFSPKSPDKAHLNLHINSLELGDSAVYFCASSSSYNSPLHFGNGTRLTVT.

CDR3 residues: CAWSASTGTEAFF. CDR3 sequence (DNA): TGTGCCTGGAGTGCTTCCACCGGGACTGAAGCTTTCTTT. This chain connects TRBV30 to TRBJ1-1, with unresolved D. V shed 1 base and J shed 5 bases, with 11 bases lying between them. Germline V gene data show CDR1 as GTSNPN and CDR2 as SVGIG (reference sequence). This CDR3 comprises 13 residues.

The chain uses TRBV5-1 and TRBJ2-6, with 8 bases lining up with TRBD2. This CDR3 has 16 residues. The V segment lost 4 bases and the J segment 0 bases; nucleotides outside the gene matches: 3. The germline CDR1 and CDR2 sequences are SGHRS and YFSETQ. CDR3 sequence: CASSHGGGSGANVLTF. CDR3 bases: TGCGCCAGCAGCCACGGGGGGGGCTCTGGGGCCAACGTCCTGACTTTC.

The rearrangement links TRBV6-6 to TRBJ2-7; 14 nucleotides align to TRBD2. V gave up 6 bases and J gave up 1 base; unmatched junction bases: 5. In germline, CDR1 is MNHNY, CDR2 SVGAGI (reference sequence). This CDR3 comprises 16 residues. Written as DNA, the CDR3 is TGTGCCAGCAGCGGGACTAGCGGGAGTTTATCCTACGAGCAGTACTTC. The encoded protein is CASSGTSGSLSYEQYF.

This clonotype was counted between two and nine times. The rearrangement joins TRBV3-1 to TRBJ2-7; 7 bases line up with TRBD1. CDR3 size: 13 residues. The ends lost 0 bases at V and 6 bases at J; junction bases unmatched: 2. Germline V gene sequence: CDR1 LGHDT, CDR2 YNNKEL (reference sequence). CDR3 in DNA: TGTGCCAGCAGCCAAGACCACAGGGGCGAGCAGTACTTC. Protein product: CASSQDHRGEQYF.